A selection of T cell receptor beta chains follows, all from one sample in a study of OX40 agonist ivuxolimab in advanced cancers. The data were produced by immunoSEQ multiplex PCR, yet TCRdb's version contains in-frame clones alone and is incomplete. Of some 85,000 clones listed, roughly nine tenths were seen once; the top ten hold 2.3%. Sequencing was performed on CD4+ or CD8+ T cells sorted from blood, taken in a trial of the OX40 agonist ivuxolimab. The receptors shown here come from an adult with an advanced solid tumor such as melanoma, head and neck, liver or kidney cancer. CDR3s include the opening cysteine and the closing phenylalanine or tryptophan. Fields, in order: clone size, J gene, V gene, D gene, CDR3 DNA, CDR3 protein. D genes are given only for firm matches. Rows may omit the clone size; those that give it use once, few, many or a size class.

NA	TRBJ2-5	TRBV28	TRBD2	TGTGCCAGCAGTTTAGCGGGAGAATCGGAGACCCAGTACTTC	CASSLAGESETQYF
NA	TRBJ2-7	TRBV11-2	NA	TGTGCCAGCAGTTTTCGCGGGACACAACCTCTCGAGCAGTACTTC	CASSFRGTQPLEQYF
NA	TRBJ2-7	TRBV28	NA	TGTGCCAGCAGTTTGTTCTCCCGCGGCGAGCAGTACTTC	CASSLFSRGEQYF
NA	TRBJ2-3	TRBV12-5	NA	TGTGCTAGTGGTTTGGTACTTAACAGGGCGGCAGATACGCAGTATTTT	CASGLVLNRAADTQYF
NA	TRBJ2-7	TRBV6-6	TRBD1	TGTGCCAGCAGTAAAGGGACAGGGGGGAATGAGCAGTACTTC	CASSKGTGGNEQYF
NA	TRBJ2-6	TRBV5-1	NA	TGCGCCAGCAGCTTGGGAGGGACATACCCTCTTGGGGGGGCCAACGTCCTGACTTTC	CASSLGGTYPLGGANVLTF
NA	TRBJ2-7	TRBV4-3	TRBD1	TGCGCCAGCAGCCAAGAATGGGACAGGGGAACATCCTACGAGCAGTACTTC	CASSQEWDRGTSYEQYF
NA	TRBJ2-7	TRBV13	TRBD2	TGTGCCAGCAGCTTGCGGGAGAGGATCCACGAGCAGTACTTC	CASSLRERIHEQYF
NA	TRBJ2-7	TRBV18	NA	TGTGCCAGCTCACCTCCCTCCCGGGGGCCGGGTGGGCAGTACTTC	CASSPPSRGPGGQYF
NA	TRBJ1-2	TRBV5-1	NA	TGCGCCAGCAGCTTAGGTGGTCCAGCTCCTAACTATGGCTACACCTTC	CASSLGGPAPNYGYTF
NA	TRBJ1-4	TRBV19	NA	TGTGCCACCGGAGTGGGGCAGAAACTGTTTTTT	CATGVGQKLFF
once	TRBJ2-5	TRBV4-1	NA	TGCGCCAGCAGCCAAGATCCAAGTCAAGGTCTGGTCCAAGAGACCCAGTACTTC	CASSQDPSQGLVQETQYF
NA	TRBJ2-1	TRBV25-1	NA	TGTGCCAGCAGTCACCTCACTAGCTCCCAGAGCTCCTACAATGAGCAGTTCTTC	CASSHLTSSQSSYNEQFF
NA	TRBJ2-7	TRBV21-1	NA	TGTGCCAGCAGCAGAGGACGGGACAACTACGAGCAGTACTTC	CASSRGRDNYEQYF
NA	TRBJ2-1	TRBV5-1	TRBD1	TGCGCCAGCAGCTTGGAGACAGGGGTAGGGGAGCAGTTCTTC	CASSLETGVGEQFF
NA	TRBJ1-5	TRBV19	NA	TGTGCCAGTAGTGGATGGGACACCCAGCCCCAGCATTTT	CASSGWDTQPQHF
NA	TRBJ2-7	TRBV7-2	NA	TGTGCCAGCAGCCCCGGGGCCTACCTCCCCATCTACGAGCAGTACTTC	CASSPGAYLPIYEQYF
NA	TRBJ2-1	TRBV5-1	TRBD2	TGCGCCAGCAGCTACCTTTTGGGACTAGCGGACAATGAGCAGTTCTTC	CASSYLLGLADNEQFF
NA	TRBJ1-1	TRBV5-1	NA	TGCGCCAGCAGCCCGCTACAGGCAATGAACACTGAAGCTTTCTTT	CASSPLQAMNTEAFF
NA	TRBJ2-7	TRBV6-1	TRBD2	TGTGCCAGCAGTGAAGACAGCGGGAGTCAGTACTTC	CASSEDSGSQYF
NA	TRBJ2-5	TRBV28	NA	TGTGCCAGCAGGTCGACCCCCCCTGAGACCCAGTACTTC	CASRSTPPETQYF
many	TRBJ1-2	TRBV7-8	TRBD1	TGTGCCAGCAGCTTGGGGACAGCTAACTATGGCTACACCTTC	CASSLGTANYGYTF
NA	TRBJ2-3	TRBV11-2	TRBD2	TGTGCCAGCAGCTTTTACGGGAGGGCTAGCACAGATACGCAGTATTTT	CASSFYGRASTDTQYF
NA	TRBJ2-6	TRBV7-2	NA	TGTGCCAGCAGCTTGCGGACAGCTGGGGCCAACGTCCTGACTTTC	CASSLRTAGANVLTF
NA	TRBJ1-1	TRBV18	TRBD1	TGTGCCAGCTCGGGACAGGGAGGGACTGAAGCTTTCTTT	CASSGQGGTEAFF
NA	TRBJ2-3	TRBV2	TRBD2	TGTGCCAGCAGTGGGCTAGCGGCTAGCACAGATACGCAGTATTTT	CASSGLAASTDTQYF
NA	TRBJ2-3	TRBV9	NA	TGTGCCAGCAGCCTCATCGGACTTAGGACAGATACGCAGTATTTT	CASSLIGLRTDTQYF
NA	TRBJ2-7	TRBV28	NA	TGTGCCAGCAGTAGGACAGTTCTATACGAGCAGTACTTC	CASSRTVLYEQYF
NA	TRBJ2-7	TRBV21-1	NA	TGTGCCAGCAGCTCCCGACTGATAGCGGGAGATGAAGAGCAGTACTTC	CASSSRLIAGDEEQYF
NA	TRBJ2-5	TRBV10-3	NA	TGTGCCATCAGTGGCCCCGCAGGCGAGGTGACCCAGTACTTC	CAISGPAGEVTQYF
NA	TRBJ1-1	TRBV11-3	NA	TGTGCCAGCAGCTTAGCAGACAGAGCCACTGAAGCTTTCTTT	CASSLADRATEAFF
NA	TRBJ1-5	TRBV6-5	NA	TGTGCCAGCGGGGGTGGCAATCAGCCCCAGCATTTT	CASGGGNQPQHF
few	TRBJ2-5	TRBV19	NA	TGTGCCAGTAGTATAGGTGCGCAGGGGTGGGAGACCCAGTACTTC	CASSIGAQGWETQYF
NA	TRBJ1-5	TRBV27	NA	TGTGCCAGCAGTTTCACAAGTTATCAGCCCCAGCATTTT	CASSFTSYQPQHF
NA	TRBJ2-2	TRBV28	TRBD2	TGTGCCAGCAGTTTAAGCGGGATGGCCGGGGAGCTGTTTTTT	CASSLSGMAGELFF
NA	TRBJ2-5	TRBV7-9	NA	TGTGCCAGCAGGTTACTAGTCGGGGAGACCCAGTACTTC	CASRLLVGETQYF
NA	TRBJ1-2	TRBV5-1	NA	TGCGCCAGCAGCTCACAAACGGCGAGGAATGGCTACACCTTC	CASSSQTARNGYTF
NA	TRBJ2-1	TRBV2	TRBD1	TGTGCCAGCAGTGCCACAGGGGGCCTAACCTACAATGAGCAGTTCTTC	CASSATGGLTYNEQFF
NA	TRBJ2-4	TRBV2	TRBD2	TGTGCCAGCAGTGAGCGGGGGGTGGGAAATATATGGGGCAAAAACATTCAGTACTTC	CASSERGVGNIWGKNIQYF
NA	TRBJ1-2	TRBV28	NA	TGTGCCAGCTGCCGACCGGGACCTGGCTATGGCTACACCTTC	CASCRPGPGYGYTF
NA	TRBJ2-3	TRBV11-3	NA	TGTGCCAGCAGCCTAGGGTTGATGAATACGCAGTATTTT	CASSLGLMNTQYF
NA	TRBJ1-3	TRBV2	NA	TGTGCCAGCAGTCGCCCGGGATCGTCCATGTCTGGAAACACCATATATTTT	CASSRPGSSMSGNTIYF
NA	TRBJ2-7	TRBV19	NA	TGTGCCAGTAGTTTGATGTGGGCCTACCCCTACGAGCAGTACTTC	CASSLMWAYPYEQYF
NA	TRBJ1-3	TRBV18	NA	TGTGCCAGCTCACCCTTACTTATGACAGGCTCTGGAAACACCATATATTTT	CASSPLLMTGSGNTIYF
NA	TRBJ2-3	TRBV19	TRBD2	TGTGCCAGTAGTATAGGGGCGGGAGGCTCAGATACGCAGTATTTT	CASSIGAGGSDTQYF
NA	TRBJ2-3	TRBV30	NA	TGTGCCTGGAGTGTAGGGGGGGATACGCAGTATTTT	CAWSVGGDTQYF
NA	TRBJ2-5	TRBV5-1	TRBD1	TGCGCCAGCAGCTTGGGGGACAGGGGTCAAGAGACCCAGTACTTC	CASSLGDRGQETQYF
NA	TRBJ1-3	TRBV18	NA	TGTGCCAGCTCACCAAGTGACAGCTCTGGAAACACCATATATTTT	CASSPSDSSGNTIYF
NA	TRBJ2-1	TRBV14	TRBD1	TGTGCCAGCAGCCAAGAATGGGACAGCTCCTACAATGAGCAGTTCTTC	CASSQEWDSSYNEQFF
NA	TRBJ1-5	TRBV7-2	NA	TGTGCCAGCAGCTCACGGACGGGAACTGAGCCCCAGCATTTT	CASSSRTGTEPQHF
NA	TRBJ1-5	TRBV7-8	NA	TGTGCCAGCAGCCCGGTCGCGGGGAGCAATCAGCCCCAGCATTTT	CASSPVAGSNQPQHF
NA	TRBJ2-7	TRBV2	NA	TGTGCCAGCAGCCTAGAGAAGGCCTACGAGCAGTACTTC	CASSLEKAYEQYF